This paragraph covers one T cell receptor (beta chain) sequence. The sample is drawn from a study of blood T cell repertoires in COVID-19. Study information: In each case, the material was cDNA or gDNA derived from T cells, B-cell-depleted T cells, or PBMCs.

The CDR3 runs 15 residues. V lost 1 base and J lost 1; bases outside the gene matches: 3. Per germline, CDR1 LNHDA and CDR2 SQIVND (reference sequence). Per the original methods: Scientists estimated how many nucleated cells there were by amplifying reference gene primers. Measured with immunoSEQ multiplex PCR; TCRdb has only the in-frame clones, and not every one. D and trimming were read from the DNA, whereas the V and J calls and clone size are those reported in that table. The sample lists a few hundred thousand clones, approximately 83% occurring once. The sequence was obtained from a woman between 25 and 40 years old who had recovered from COVID-19. The gene calls are TRBV19 and TRBJ2-7; 8 positions match TRBD2. The sample was peripheral blood. This CDR3 is CASSIAGGPSYEQYF. CDR3 DNA: TGTGCCAGTAGTATAGCGGGGGGGCCATCCTACGAGCAGTACTTC.